This TCR beta chain was observed in a study of technical replicates of blood from a few donors (dated by TCRdb to about 2017). Library creation used the immunoSEQ multiplex PCR assay. The table comes from immuneACCESS by way of TCRdb, which keeps in-frame sequences with V and J called. Part of the clones is missing from these tables; in studies checked, under half for an unresolved V gene and the rest for unknown reasons. The sample yields under 90,000 clones; nearly 98% were counted once. The leading ten clones occupy over 0.2% of the sample. CDR1 and CDR2 are drawn from the germline V gene: SGDLS, YYNGEE. V is reduced by 0 bases and J by 4 bases, leaving a spacing of 13 bases between them. Taken from cysteine to phenylalanine, the CDR3 has 15 residues. The CDR3 DNA has 45 bases and is translated from base 1. As concerns this clone: Its cognate antigen has yet to be identified. Nothing much larger sits one base from this clone, and base qualities are not available.

The sequence is built from TRBV9 and TRBJ1-2; the best D guess is TRBD1, with 5 bases matching. Input material: T cells isolated from PBMCs. The receptor was derived from a human donor in good health. In nucleotide form, the sequence is TGTGCCAGCAGCGTAGGTCCGGAAGGGGTCTATGGCTACACCTTC. This sequence encodes CASSVGPEGVYGYTF.